What follows are 24 T cell receptor beta chains derived from one specimen sequenced in a study of cytomegalovirus exposure and HLA in healthy donors. Primers for the PCR totalled 60 Vbeta and 13 Jbeta. Assay used: immunoSEQ multiplex PCR; TCRdb lists only in-frame clones, some missing. The sample yields 160,000 or so clones, around four fifths seen once. Sequencing used PBMCs. The receptors originated from a man aged 25-45 years in good health and CMV-seronegative.

The J gene is TRBJ2-7, the V gene TRBV28, with TRBD1 matching over 8 bases. The junction had 9 bases not matched to a gene; V was cut back by 5 bases and J by 3 bases. This CDR3 is 15 amino acids long. CDR1 MDHEN and CDR2 SYDVKM come from the germline V gene. The CDR3 reads CASSQTGTGIYEQYF. CDR3 sequence (DNA): TGTGCCAGCAGTCAAACCGGGACAGGAATCTACGAGCAGTACTTC.

The table lists this clone with a count of one. This chain connects TRBV7-2 to TRBJ2-1; possibly TRBD2 for D (6 bases). V lost 8 bases and J lost 7, with 15 bases in between. The CDR3 loop spans 13 amino acids. The germline V gene encodes CDR1 SGHTA and CDR2 FQGNSA. The CDR3 sequence: CASRGLARNEQFF. DNA of the CDR3: TGTGCCAGCCGGGGACTTGCCCGTAATGAGCAGTTCTTC.

The chain is built from TRBV25-1 and TRBJ2-7, with 10 bases lining up with TRBD1. V gave up 1 base and J gave up 6 bases; unmatched junction bases: 6. CDR1 is MGHDK and CDR2 is SYGVNS in the germline V gene. The CDR3 has 15 amino acids. The CDR3 DNA follows: TGTGCCAGCAGTGAATGGGACAGGGGCCTTTCCGAGCAGTACTTC. It codes for CASSEWDRGLSEQYF.

This rearrangement joins TRBV29-1 to TRBJ2-3; D gene unclear. V was trimmed by 5 bases and J by 5 bases, leaving 8 bases between them. CDR3 length: 11 amino acids. The germline CDR1 and CDR2 sequences are SQVTM and ANQGSEA. The CDR3 sequence is CSVNEVDTQYF. As DNA, the CDR3 is TGCAGCGTTAACGAGGTAGATACGCAGTATTTT.

V and J are TRBV5-6 and TRBJ1-4; the match to TRBD1 covers 7 bases. The CDR3 runs to 15 residues. V lost 4 bases to trimming and J lost 3 bases; unmatched junction nucleotides: 6. In germline, CDR1 is SGHDT, CDR2 YYEEEE. Here the CDR3 DNA reads TGTGCCAGCAGCCTAGGGACAGCTTCTAATGAAAAACTGTTTTTT. Translation: CASSLGTASNEKLFF.

The chain employs TRBV11-2 and TRBJ2-7; weak D call: TRBD2 (6 bases). The CDR3 loop spans 15 amino acids. Germline CDR1 and CDR2: SGHAT and FQNNGV. Trimming shortened V by 4 bases and J by 3 bases, and 16 bases separated the two germline ends. CDR3: CASSSPGTGNYEQYF. For the CDR3, the DNA is TGTGCCAGCAGCTCCCCCGGGACTGGAAACTACGAGCAGTACTTC.

The V gene is TRBV19, the J gene TRBJ1-2; 7 bases align to TRBD1. This CDR3 spans 14 amino acids. Germline CDR1 LNHDA, CDR2 SQIVND (reference sequence). J lost 7 bases, V lost 0 bases, and 5 bases had no gene match. The CDR3 nucleotides are TGTGCCAGTAGTATAGAAGACAGGGCGGCTGGCTACACCTTC. Its protein is CASSIEDRAAGYTF.

The chain is built from TRBV5-6 and TRBJ2-4; possibly TRBD1 for D (5 bases). Germline CDR1 reads SGHDT; CDR2 reads YYEEEE. There are 14 residues in the CDR3. Trimming took off 0 bases at V and 10 bases at J, with 14 bases between the two ends. CDR3 sequence reads: CASSLEGHSFIQYF. The DNA of the CDR3 is TGTGCCAGCAGCTTGGAGGGGCATAGTTTTATTCAGTACTTC. Combining the CDR3 with reference TRBV5-6 and TRBJ2-4 gives the whole variable domain DAGVTQSPTHLIKTRGQQVTLRCSPKSGHDTVSWYQQALGQGPQFIFQYYEEEERQRGNFPDRFSGHQFPNYSSELNVNALLLGDSALYLCASSLEGHSFIQYFGAGTRLSVL.

This clone was seen more than once but under ten times. The chain carries TRBV28 and TRBJ1-2; possible D gene TRBD1, 6 bases. V was clipped by 8 bases and J by 4 bases, with 17 bases between them. This CDR3 is built from 14 residues. In germline, CDR1 is MDHEN, CDR2 SYDVKM. The CDR3 sequence: CASLTRGTIYGYTF. The DNA of the CDR3 is TGTGCCAGCCTAACGAGGGGGACCATCTATGGCTACACCTTC.

The chain links TRBV28 to TRBJ2-2; the D gene is possibly TRBD1 (5 bases). Trimming cost V 6 bases and J 7 bases, with 9 bases left between them. CDR1 is MDHEN, CDR2 SYDVKM, per germline. This CDR3 has 12 amino acids. The CDR3 DNA follows: TGTGCCAGCAGACTCAGGGTCGGGGAGCTGTTTTTT. It codes for CASRLRVGELFF.

The chain uses TRBV4-1 and TRBJ2-7; 10 bases map to TRBD1. Germline V gene sequence: CDR1 MGHRA, CDR2 YSYEKL. The CDR3 spans 15 residues. Trimming removed 5 bases from V and 5 bases from J; junction bases left unmatched: 9. CDR3 amino acids: CASSYRQGARDEQYF. For the CDR3, the DNA is TGCGCCAGCAGCTACAGACAGGGGGCGAGGGACGAGCAGTACTTC.

The rearrangement uses TRBV27 and TRBJ1-1; D not certain. The CDR3 spans 12 residues. The ends were cut back, 8 bases at V and 5 bases at J, with 12 bases in the middle. Germline CDR1 MNHEY, CDR2 SMNVEV (reference sequence). In DNA, the CDR3 is TGTGCCAGCTTTTCAATCAGAACTGAAGCTTTCTTT. Translated: CASFSIRTEAFF.

The chain carries TRBV5-1 and TRBJ2-7, with TRBD2 matching over 8 bases. The junction had 8 bases not matched to a gene; V was cut back by 4 bases and J by 5 bases. The CDR3 is 14 residues long. Germline values: CDR1 SGHRS, CDR2 YFSETQ. CDR3 sequence: CASSPGLVPHEQYF. CDR3 nucleotides: TGCGCCAGCAGCCCGGGACTAGTCCCCCACGAGCAGTACTTC.

The chain couples TRBV4-1 to TRBJ2-7; 9 nucleotides match TRBD2. This CDR3 spans 15 amino acids. With V trimmed by 1 base and J by 4 bases, 5 bases remained unmatched. Germline lookup yields CDR1 MGHRA and CDR2 YSYEKL. The DNA of the CDR3 is TGCGCCAGCAGCCAAGGGGGGACTAGCTTGTACGAGCAGTACTTC. Protein sequence: CASSQGGTSLYEQYF.

This chain uses TRBV14 with TRBJ2-3, with 13 bases aligning to TRBD2. Germline V gene sequence: CDR1 SGHDN, CDR2 FVKESK. The CDR3 is made up of 16 amino acids. The V gene end was trimmed by 4 bases and the J gene end by 6 bases; junction bases not matched to a gene: 7. CDR3: CASSRQLAGGDDTQYF. CDR3 in DNA: TGTGCCAGCAGCCGACAACTAGCGGGGGGGGATGATACGCAGTATTTT.

As to this clone: At one of its ends the junction is not consistent with the germline gene, which may arise from a read error. This chain links TRBV7-7 with TRBJ2-1; 7 bases agree with TRBD1. The germline gives CDR1 SSHAT, CDR2 FNYEAQ (reference sequence). The CDR3 consists of 15 residues. The DNA for the CDR3 is TGTGCTAGCAGCTTAGCAGGGGGAGCAGTCAATGAGCAGTTCTTC. It codes for CASSLAGGAVNEQFF. The full variable domain, rest sourced from reference TRBV7-7 and TRBJ2-1, is GAGVSQSPRYKVTKRGQDVTLRCDPISSHATLYWYQQALGQGPEFLTYFNYEAQPDKSGLPSDRFSAERPEGSISTLTIQRTEQRDSAMYRCASSLAGGAVNEQFFGPGTRLTVL.

The chain couples TRBV7-9 to TRBJ2-7, with D perhaps TRBD1 (5 bases). The V end lost 3 bases, the J end lost 6 bases, and 6 bases lay between the germline ends. The length of the CDR3 is 11 residues. Germline CDR1 and CDR2: SEHNR and FQNEAQ (reference sequence). For the CDR3, the DNA is TGTGCCAGCAGCTTCCAGGGCGAGCAGTACTTC. Translated, it gives CASSFQGEQYF.

The chain couples TRBV6-4 to TRBJ2-3, with TRBD1 matching over 7 bases. The CDR3 extends over 15 amino acids. Germline assignment: CDR1 MRHNA and CDR2 SNTAGT. J gave up 3 bases and V 3 bases, and 6 bases lay outside the gene matches. The CDR3 protein is CASSEQGYGTDTQYF. The CDR3 DNA follows: TGTGCCAGCAGTGAACAGGGGTACGGGACAGATACGCAGTATTTT.

The J gene is TRBJ1-1, the V gene TRBV5-3; 9 positions match TRBD1. TRBV5-3 falls under the ORF class, with uncertain function. V was clipped by 0 bases and J by 4 bases; unmatched bases: 10. The CDR3 totals 17 residues. The CDR3 bases are TGTGCCAGAAGCTTGGCCGGGGGGACAGGGAGAAGCACTGAAGCTTTCTTT. The encoded protein is CARSLAGGTGRSTEAFF.

In this sample, this clone turned up a few times. The chain couples TRBV7-9 to TRBJ1-5; 9 positions match TRBD1. Germline V gene sequence: CDR1 SEHNR, CDR2 FQNEAQ (reference sequence). The CDR3 runs to 19 residues. V dropped 4 bases and J dropped 4; count of bases not matched to a gene: 17. CDR3 nucleotide sequence: TGTGCCAGCAGCTCAATTTTTTTACAGGGGGCGCGTCCTAATCAGCCCCAGCATTTT. Translated: CASSSIFLQGARPNQPQHF.

This clone has more than one count but fewer than ten. The chain couples TRBV18 to TRBJ2-7; 9 nucleotides agree with TRBD1. Germline V gene data show CDR1 as KGHSH and CDR2 as LQKENI. Losses at the gene ends were 4 bases for V and 5 bases for J; bases not matched to a gene: 9. This CDR3 has 15 residues. The CDR3 loop is CASSRNSGQGDEQYF. DNA for the CDR3: TGTGCCAGCTCACGAAACTCGGGACAGGGTGACGAGCAGTACTTC.

The gene calls are TRBV25-1 and TRBJ1-2; D is perhaps TRBD1 (6 bases). CDR3 length: 13 amino acids. The germline CDR1 and CDR2 sequences are MGHDK and SYGVNS. Trimming took 8 bases from V and 1 from J, leaving 11 bases between them. CDR3 residues: CASSKGGNYGYTF. The CDR3 coding sequence is TGTGCCAGCTCCAAAGGGGGTAACTATGGCTACACCTTC.

This clone was observed a single time. The V call is TRBV5-5, the J call TRBJ1-2; 9 bases line up with TRBD1. There are 15 residues in the CDR3. Germline V gene sequence: CDR1 SGHKS, CDR2 YYEKEE (reference sequence). The J segment lost 0 bases and the V segment lost 4 bases, leaving 4 bases of the junction unmatched. The CDR3 sequence is CASSLRQGANYGYTF. The CDR3 region has the DNA TGTGCCAGCAGCCTCCGACAGGGGGCTAACTATGGCTACACCTTC.

The V gene is TRBV15, the J gene TRBJ2-1; 9 positions agree with TRBD2. The V gene end was trimmed by 1 base and the J gene end by 4 bases; junction bases not matched to a gene: 2. Per the germline V gene, CDR1 is LNHNV and CDR2 is YYDKDF (reference sequence). The CDR3 has 15 amino acids. The CDR3 is CATSRGLADYNEQFF. CDR3 in DNA: TGTGCCACCAGCAGAGGACTAGCGGATTACAATGAGCAGTTCTTC.